The present T cell receptor beta chain was sequenced within a study of blood T cell repertoires in COVID-19. Across the study: Acute-phase and convalescent COVID-19 samples originated in the United States, Italy and Spain. PBMCs, B-cell-depleted T cells, or T cells provided the cDNA or gDNA that made up the material.

The V segment lost 11 bases and the J segment 10 bases; nucleotides outside the gene matches: 10. Germline loops: CDR1 LNHDA, CDR2 SQIVND (reference sequence). This CDR3 region has 12 residues. The table came from immunoSEQ multiplex PCR; TCRdb's copy has only in-frame clones and leaves some out. The repertoire consists of some 160,000 clones, with around 90% occurring once and the leading ten covering around 2.9%. This sequence was found in a man in his 60s with acute or convalescent COVID-19. This chain uses TRBV19 with TRBJ2-1, with TRBD2 identical over 8 bases. Sequencing was carried out using peripheral blood. The CDR3 bases are TGTGCCGTCACTCTCCCTAGCGGGGAGCAGTTCTTC. As protein: CAVTLPSGEQFF.